Listed below are T cell receptor beta chains from one sample, sequenced in a study of CD8 T cells in acute hepatitis C reinfection. Only in-frame clones appear in the TCRdb table, and some are missing; sequencing was by immunoSEQ multiplex PCR. The table shows 200 or so clones, with 76% occurring only once. Sequenced here: HCV NS3-1073 tetramer-sorted CD8+ T cells from PBMCs, sampled at follow-up. Receptors were obtained from a woman younger than 35 who spontaneously cleared hepatitis C infection. Each CDR3 is given with its conserved first and last residue. Each record gives: clone size, J gene, V gene, CDR3 length, D gene, CDR3 protein, CDR3 DNA. D genes are given only for firm matches. For some rows the clone size is stated as once, few or many, or as a class when expanded; others skip it.

clone size: -
J gene: TRBJ2-6
V gene: TRBV7-9
CDR3 length: 16
D gene: -
CDR3 protein: CASSLVVQSRANVLTF
CDR3 DNA: TGTGCCAGCAGCCTTGTTGTACAAAGTCGGGCCAACGTCCTGACTTTC

clone size: -
J gene: TRBJ2-1
V gene: TRBV9
CDR3 length: 16
D gene: TRBD2
CDR3 protein: CASSGGLAGDGNEQFF
CDR3 DNA: TGTGCCAGCAGCGGTGGACTAGCGGGAGATGGAAATGAGCAGTTCTTC

clone size: -
J gene: TRBJ1-1
V gene: TRBV6-5
CDR3 length: 13
D gene: -
CDR3 protein: CASSSSRGTEAFF
CDR3 DNA: TGTGCCAGCAGTTCCTCCCGGGGCACTGAAGCTTTCTTT

clone size: -
J gene: TRBJ2-2
V gene: TRBV19
CDR3 length: 20
D gene: TRBD1
CDR3 protein: CASSIDSLTGDPMNTGELFF
CDR3 DNA: TGTGCCAGTAGTATAGATTCGTTGACAGGGGATCCCATGAACACCGGGGAGCTGTTTTTT

clone size: -
J gene: TRBJ2-7
V gene: TRBV14
CDR3 length: 15
D gene: TRBD1
CDR3 protein: CASSQGPGQFYEQYF
CDR3 DNA: TGTGCCAGCAGCCAAGGCCCGGGACAGTTCTACGAGCAGTACTTC

clone size: few
J gene: TRBJ2-7
V gene: TRBV28
CDR3 length: 16
D gene: TRBD1
CDR3 protein: CASSIHPGTGPYEQYF
CDR3 DNA: TGTGCCAGCAGTATCCACCCCGGGACAGGTCCATACGAGCAGTACTTC

clone size: -
J gene: TRBJ2-7
V gene: TRBV4-2
CDR3 length: 16
D gene: TRBD2
CDR3 protein: CASSPETSGAPYEQYF
CDR3 DNA: TGTGCCAGCAGCCCCGAGACTAGCGGGGCCCCCTACGAGCAGTACTTC

clone size: -
J gene: TRBJ1-5
V gene: TRBV4-2
CDR3 length: 13
D gene: -
CDR3 protein: CASSQETGTPQHF
CDR3 DNA: TGTGCCAGCAGCCAAGAAACGGGAACGCCACAGCATTTT

clone size: -
J gene: TRBJ2-7
V gene: TRBV6-1
CDR3 length: 15
D gene: -
CDR3 protein: CASSEPSPPMGEQYF
CDR3 DNA: TGTGCCAGCAGTGAGCCCTCGCCCCCCATGGGCGAGCAGTACTTC

clone size: -
J gene: TRBJ2-1
V gene: TRBV4-3
CDR3 length: 19
D gene: TRBD1
CDR3 protein: CASSQGHATGDPSYNEQFF
CDR3 DNA: TGCGCCAGCAGCCAAGGCCACGCGACAGGGGATCCCTCCTACAATGAGCAGTTCTTC

clone size: -
J gene: TRBJ2-1
V gene: TRBV2
CDR3 length: 16
D gene: TRBD2
CDR3 protein: CASSARTSGEPNEQFF
CDR3 DNA: TGTGCCAGCAGTGCTAGGACTAGCGGGGAACCGAATGAGCAGTTCTTC

clone size: -
J gene: TRBJ1-1
V gene: TRBV28
CDR3 length: 17
D gene: -
CDR3 protein: CASSLSIPGGALPEAFF
CDR3 DNA: TGTGCCAGCAGTTTATCTATTCCGGGGGGGGCGCTACCTGAAGCTTTCTTT

clone size: few
J gene: TRBJ1-1
V gene: TRBV9
CDR3 length: 13
D gene: -
CDR3 protein: CASSVQDGTEAFF
CDR3 DNA: TGTGCCAGCAGCGTCCAAGACGGGACTGAAGCTTTCTTT

clone size: few
J gene: TRBJ2-1
V gene: TRBV15
CDR3 length: 20
D gene: TRBD2
CDR3 protein: CATSTPGLAGAEGSYNEQFF
CDR3 DNA: TGTGCCACCAGCACCCCGGGACTAGCGGGAGCCGAGGGGTCCTACAATGAGCAGTTCTTC

clone size: -
J gene: TRBJ2-7
V gene: TRBV27
CDR3 length: 15
D gene: -
CDR3 protein: CASSIDTGSSYEQYF
CDR3 DNA: TGTGCCAGCAGTATAGATACAGGGAGCTCCTACGAGCAGTACTTC

clone size: -
J gene: TRBJ2-3
V gene: TRBV7-8
CDR3 length: 14
D gene: -
CDR3 protein: CASSSPRESDTQYF
CDR3 DNA: TGTGCCAGCAGCTCCCCCCGAGAGTCAGATACGCAGTATTTT

clone size: -
J gene: TRBJ2-1
V gene: TRBV2
CDR3 length: 14
D gene: -
CDR3 protein: CASRTGPPPYEQFF
CDR3 DNA: TGTGCCAGCAGGACCGGGCCCCCTCCTTATGAGCAGTTCTTC

clone size: -
J gene: TRBJ1-4
V gene: TRBV29-1
CDR3 length: 14
D gene: TRBD1
CDR3 protein: CSVSQTGFDEKLFF
CDR3 DNA: TGCAGCGTCAGTCAGACAGGGTTTGATGAAAAACTGTTTTTT

clone size: -
J gene: TRBJ1-4
V gene: TRBV5-4
CDR3 length: 13
D gene: TRBD1
CDR3 protein: CASRSGGNEKLFF
CDR3 DNA: TGTGCCAGCAGATCAGGGGGCAATGAAAAACTGTTTTTT

clone size: -
J gene: TRBJ2-1
V gene: TRBV4-2
CDR3 length: 20
D gene: -
CDR3 protein: CASSQETGLGIGMAYNEQFF
CDR3 DNA: TGTGCCAGCAGCCAAGAAACGGGACTGGGTATCGGAATGGCCTACAATGAGCAGTTCTTC

clone size: -
J gene: TRBJ1-1
V gene: TRBV5-6
CDR3 length: 17
D gene: -
CDR3 protein: CASSSPEGIHMNTEAFF
CDR3 DNA: TGTGCCAGCAGCTCCCCTGAGGGGATTCACATGAACACTGAAGCTTTCTTT

clone size: few
J gene: TRBJ1-1
V gene: TRBV7-6
CDR3 length: 17
D gene: -
CDR3 protein: CASSLSGGSRDDTEAFF
CDR3 DNA: TGTGCCAGCAGCTTATCGGGGGGGAGCAGGGACGACACTGAAGCTTTCTTT

clone size: -
J gene: TRBJ2-6
V gene: TRBV6-1
CDR3 length: 18
D gene: -
CDR3 protein: CASSGMEECNSRANVLTF
CDR3 DNA: TGTGCCAGCAGTGGCATGGAGGAATGTAACAGTCGGGCCAACGTCCTGACTTTC

clone size: -
J gene: TRBJ2-7
V gene: TRBV10-3
CDR3 length: 15
D gene: -
CDR3 protein: CAISDPDRNSYEQYF
CDR3 DNA: TGTGCCATCAGTGATCCTGACAGAAACTCCTACGAGCAGTACTTC

clone size: -
J gene: TRBJ2-1
V gene: TRBV21-1
CDR3 length: 16
D gene: -
CDR3 protein: CASSQSLHHSDNEQFF
CDR3 DNA: TGTGCCAGCAGTCAAAGTCTACACCATTCCGACAATGAGCAGTTCTTC

clone size: -
J gene: TRBJ1-5
V gene: TRBV28
CDR3 length: 16
D gene: -
CDR3 protein: CASTYTGRDSGQPQHF
CDR3 DNA: TGTGCCAGCACCTACACCGGACGGGATTCGGGTCAGCCCCAGCATTTT

clone size: few
J gene: TRBJ1-4
V gene: TRBV19
CDR3 length: 13
D gene: -
CDR3 protein: CASRRGSDEKLFF
CDR3 DNA: TGTGCCAGTAGGAGGGGAAGCGATGAAAAACTGTTTTTT

clone size: few
J gene: TRBJ2-7
V gene: TRBV19
CDR3 length: 15
D gene: TRBD1
CDR3 protein: CASSPRQGLLNEQYF
CDR3 DNA: TGTGCCAGTAGTCCCCGACAGGGTTTACTGAACGAGCAGTACTTC

clone size: -
J gene: TRBJ1-2
V gene: TRBV28
CDR3 length: 15
D gene: TRBD1
CDR3 protein: CASRAGTGEVYGYTF
CDR3 DNA: TGTGCCAGCAGAGCGGGGACAGGGGAAGTCTATGGCTACACCTTC

clone size: -
J gene: TRBJ2-2
V gene: TRBV11-1
CDR3 length: 16
D gene: TRBD2
CDR3 protein: CASSPRLAGEAGELFF
CDR3 DNA: TGTGCCAGCAGCCCCCGACTAGCGGGAGAGGCCGGGGAGCTGTTTTTT

clone size: -
J gene: TRBJ1-2
V gene: TRBV6-5
CDR3 length: 12
D gene: -
CDR3 protein: CASRSGAYGYTF
CDR3 DNA: TGTGCCAGCAGGTCGGGGGCGTATGGCTACACCTTC

clone size: few
J gene: TRBJ1-5
V gene: TRBV23-1
CDR3 length: 13
D gene: -
CDR3 protein: CASSQKDPQPQHF
CDR3 DNA: TGCGCCAGCAGTCAAAAGGATCCTCAGCCCCAGCATTTT

clone size: few
J gene: TRBJ1-1
V gene: TRBV5-6
CDR3 length: 13
D gene: -
CDR3 protein: CASREGRDTEAFF
CDR3 DNA: TGTGCCAGCAGGGAGGGGCGGGACACTGAAGCTTTCTTT

clone size: -
J gene: TRBJ2-2
V gene: TRBV19
CDR3 length: 12
D gene: -
CDR3 protein: CATWTPTGELFF
CDR3 DNA: TGTGCCACTTGGACACCCACCGGGGAGCTGTTTTTT

clone size: -
J gene: TRBJ1-2
V gene: TRBV7-4
CDR3 length: 13
D gene: -
CDR3 protein: CASSARKTYGYTF
CDR3 DNA: TGTGCCAGCAGCGCTCGAAAGACCTATGGCTACACCTTC

clone size: few
J gene: TRBJ1-4
V gene: TRBV4-2
CDR3 length: 15
D gene: -
CDR3 protein: CASSQAPGEWEKLFF
CDR3 DNA: TGTGCCAGCAGCCAAGCGCCAGGGGAGTGGGAAAAACTGTTTTTT

clone size: -
J gene: TRBJ2-1
V gene: TRBV6-5
CDR3 length: 15
D gene: TRBD2
CDR3 protein: CASSALAGGPHEQFF
CDR3 DNA: TGTGCCAGCAGTGCACTAGCGGGAGGGCCGCATGAGCAGTTCTTC

clone size: few
J gene: TRBJ1-2
V gene: TRBV4-1
CDR3 length: 17
D gene: -
CDR3 protein: CASSQGESELTVSGYTF
CDR3 DNA: TGCGCCAGCAGCCAAGGGGAATCCGAGCTAACTGTGAGTGGCTACACCTTC